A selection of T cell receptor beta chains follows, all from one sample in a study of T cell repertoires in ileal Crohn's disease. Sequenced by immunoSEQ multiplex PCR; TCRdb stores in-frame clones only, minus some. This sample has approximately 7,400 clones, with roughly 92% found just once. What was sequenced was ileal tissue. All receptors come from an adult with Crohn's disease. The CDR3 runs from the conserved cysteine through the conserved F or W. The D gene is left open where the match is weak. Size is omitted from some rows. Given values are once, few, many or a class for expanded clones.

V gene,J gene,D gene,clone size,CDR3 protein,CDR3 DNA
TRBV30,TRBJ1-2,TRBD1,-,CAWRKGGYYGYTF,TGTGCCTGGAGGAAAGGGGGCTACTATGGCTACACCTTC
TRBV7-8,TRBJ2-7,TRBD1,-,CASSWRTGLAYEQYF,TGTGCCAGCAGCTGGAGGACAGGTTTAGCCTACGAGCAGTACTTC
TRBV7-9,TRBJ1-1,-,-,CASSLDVFSTEAFF,TGTGCCAGCAGCTTAGACGTTTTCAGTACTGAAGCTTTCTTT
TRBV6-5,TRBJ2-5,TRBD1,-,CASRTGGRETQYF,TGTGCCAGCAGGACAGGGGGCCGGGAGACCCAGTACTTC
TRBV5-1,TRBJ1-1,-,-,CANSFRANTEAFF,TGCGCCAACAGCTTTCGAGCGAACACTGAAGCTTTCTTT
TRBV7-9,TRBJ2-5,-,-,CASRSALAQETQYF,TGTGCCAGCAGGAGCGCTCTGGCGCAAGAGACCCAGTACTTC
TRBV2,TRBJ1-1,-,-,CASRQGSGGNTEAFF,TGTGCCAGCAGGCAGGGATCGGGGGGGAACACTGAAGCTTTCTTT
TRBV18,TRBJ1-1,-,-,CASSPGRNTEAFF,TGTGCCAGCTCACCAGGGAGGAACACTGAAGCTTTCTTT
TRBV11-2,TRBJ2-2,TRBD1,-,CASSLVPGTGYTGELFF,TGTGCCAGCAGCTTAGTCCCCGGGACAGGCTACACCGGGGAGCTGTTTTTT
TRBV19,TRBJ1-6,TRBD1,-,CASSMGQGNSPLHF,TGTGCCAGTAGTATGGGACAGGGGAATTCACCCCTCCACTTT
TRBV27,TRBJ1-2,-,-,CASSLWGDGGYTF,TGTGCCAGCAGTTTATGGGGGGACGGTGGCTACACCTTC
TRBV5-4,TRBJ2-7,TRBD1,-,CASSSQGSPYEQYF,TGTGCCAGCAGCTCACAGGGGTCGCCCTACGAGCAGTACTTC
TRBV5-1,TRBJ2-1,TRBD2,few,CASRSGTSGNRPSYNEQFF,TGCGCCAGCAGGTCCGGGACTAGCGGGAACCGACCCTCCTACAATGAGCAGTTCTTC
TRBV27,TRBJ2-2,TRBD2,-,CASSSHGLVRSGELFF,TGTGCCAGCAGCTCCCACGGACTAGTAAGGTCCGGGGAGCTGTTTTTT
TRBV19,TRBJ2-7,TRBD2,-,CASSAAGTSGTYEQYF,TGTGCCAGTAGTGCGGCCGGGACTAGCGGGACCTACGAGCAGTACTTC
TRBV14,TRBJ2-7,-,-,CASSLHYEQYF,TGTGCCAGCAGCCTTCACTACGAGCAGTACTTC
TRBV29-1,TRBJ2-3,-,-,CSVERVGQTSVVGGTQYF,TGCAGCGTTGAGAGGGTGGGGCAGACTAGTGTAGTTGGAGGTACGCAGTATTTT
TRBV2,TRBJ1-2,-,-,CASSEGQNHYGYTF,TGTGCCAGCAGTGAAGGTCAGAATCACTATGGCTACACCTTC
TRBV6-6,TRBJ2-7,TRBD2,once,CASNAGVGEQYF,TGTGCCAGCAATGCGGGGGTAGGCGAGCAGTACTTC
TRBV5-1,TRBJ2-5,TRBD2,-,CASSSGTSGRAQETQYF,TGCGCCAGCAGCTCTGGGACTAGCGGGAGGGCCCAAGAGACCCAGTACTTC
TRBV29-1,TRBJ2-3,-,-,CSVGDRYTDTQYF,TGCAGCGTTGGTGACAGATACACAGATACGCAGTATTTT
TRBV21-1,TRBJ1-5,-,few,CASSTPGTDAKNSNQPQHF,TGTGCCAGCAGCACACCCGGGACAGATGCGAAAAATAGCAATCAGCCCCAGCATTTT
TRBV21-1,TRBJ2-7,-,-,CASSKPPGTDEEQYF,TGTGCCAGCAGCAAACCCCCCGGGACAGATGAGGAGCAGTACTTC
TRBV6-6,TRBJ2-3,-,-,CASSSTGTLPTDTQYF,TGTGCCAGCAGTTCTACCGGGACTTTACCCACAGATACGCAGTATTTT
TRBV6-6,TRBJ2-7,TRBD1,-,CASTGRGQGHGEQYF,TGTGCCAGCACCGGAAGGGGACAGGGGCATGGCGAGCAGTACTTC
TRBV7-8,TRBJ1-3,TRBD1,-,CASSSDRVQGDTIYF,TGTGCCAGCAGCTCCGACAGGGTCCAGGGGGACACCATATATTTT
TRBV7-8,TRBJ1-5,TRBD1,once,CASSFWDRNQPQHF,TGTGCCAGCAGCTTTTGGGACAGAAATCAGCCCCAGCATTTT
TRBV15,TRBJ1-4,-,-,CATSRQLTNEKLFF,TGTGCCACCAGCAGACAGTTAACTAATGAAAAACTGTTTTTT